This entry is about one T cell receptor (beta chain). Its antigen remains unknown. This sample is drawn from a study of human T cells and chemical hapten exposure. Background on the study: Small volume differences among pooled libraries mainly caused per-sample TCR yield variation.

As for time point: pre-sensitization, week 0. The treatment is: therapeutic diphenylcyclopropenone sensitization with weekly scalp DPC. The CDR3 loop spans 15 amino acids. Germline lookup yields CDR1 DFQATT and CDR2 SNEGSKA (reference sequence). V was clipped by 1 base and J by 2 bases, with 13 bases between them. The library tagged each cDNA molecule with unique molecular identifiers. TCRdb reprocessed the RACE reads with MiXCR, giving one entry per CDR3 protein. The data show 300,000 to 450,000 distinct CDR3 sequences, roughly 6% seen once. General observations from the study: As patch test score rose, PT1 expanded TCR counts tended to rise as well. TCRs above 1 in 1000 frequency did not change with DPC sensitization.

The chain combines TRBV20-1 with TRBJ2-3; D remains ambiguous. This TCR was sampled from a woman aged 18-29 years with alopecia areata. Some clones in this sample may be carry-over from other donors' samples. This material consisted of whole blood, taken in connection with sensitization to the hapten diphenylcyclopropenone (DPC). DNA of the CDR3: TGCAGTGCTAGAGCTAGGAGAAAGTCCACAGATACGCAGTATTTT. This translates into CSARARRKSTDTQYF.